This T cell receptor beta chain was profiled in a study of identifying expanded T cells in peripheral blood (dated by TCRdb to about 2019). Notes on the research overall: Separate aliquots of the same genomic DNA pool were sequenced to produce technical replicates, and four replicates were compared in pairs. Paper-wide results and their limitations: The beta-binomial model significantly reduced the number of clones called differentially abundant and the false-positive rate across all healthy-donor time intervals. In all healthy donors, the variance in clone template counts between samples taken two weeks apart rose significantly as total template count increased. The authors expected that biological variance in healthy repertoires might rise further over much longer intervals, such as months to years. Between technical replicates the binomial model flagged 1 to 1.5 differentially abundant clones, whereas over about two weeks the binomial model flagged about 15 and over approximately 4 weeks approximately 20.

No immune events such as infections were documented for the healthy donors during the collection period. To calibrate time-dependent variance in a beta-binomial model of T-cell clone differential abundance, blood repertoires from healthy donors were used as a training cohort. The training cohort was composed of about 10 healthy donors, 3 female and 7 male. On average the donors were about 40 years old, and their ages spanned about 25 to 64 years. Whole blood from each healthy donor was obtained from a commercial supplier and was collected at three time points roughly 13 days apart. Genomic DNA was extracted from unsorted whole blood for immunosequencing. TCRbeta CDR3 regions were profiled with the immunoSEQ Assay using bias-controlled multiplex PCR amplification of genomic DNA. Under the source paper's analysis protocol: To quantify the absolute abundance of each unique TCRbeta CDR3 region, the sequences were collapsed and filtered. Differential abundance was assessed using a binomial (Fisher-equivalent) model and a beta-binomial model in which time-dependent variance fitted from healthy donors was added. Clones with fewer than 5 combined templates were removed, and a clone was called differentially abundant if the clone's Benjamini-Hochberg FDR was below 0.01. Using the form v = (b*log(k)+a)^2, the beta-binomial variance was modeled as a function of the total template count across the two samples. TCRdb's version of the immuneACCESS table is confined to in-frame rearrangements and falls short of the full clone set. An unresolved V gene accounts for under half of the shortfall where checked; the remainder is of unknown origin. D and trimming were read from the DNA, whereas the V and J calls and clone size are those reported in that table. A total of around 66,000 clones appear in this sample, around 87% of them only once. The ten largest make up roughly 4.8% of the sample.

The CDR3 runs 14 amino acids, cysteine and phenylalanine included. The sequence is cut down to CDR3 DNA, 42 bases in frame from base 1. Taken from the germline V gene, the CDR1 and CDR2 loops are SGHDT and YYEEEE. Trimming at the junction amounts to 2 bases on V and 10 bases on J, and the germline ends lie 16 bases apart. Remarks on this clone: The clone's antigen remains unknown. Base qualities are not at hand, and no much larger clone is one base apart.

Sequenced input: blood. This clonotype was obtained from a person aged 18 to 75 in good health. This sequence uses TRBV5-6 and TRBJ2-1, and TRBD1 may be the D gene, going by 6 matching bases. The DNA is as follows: TGTGCCAGCAGCTTAACAGGGCCCGGCGGGGAGCAGTTCTTC. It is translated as CASSLTGPGGEQFF.